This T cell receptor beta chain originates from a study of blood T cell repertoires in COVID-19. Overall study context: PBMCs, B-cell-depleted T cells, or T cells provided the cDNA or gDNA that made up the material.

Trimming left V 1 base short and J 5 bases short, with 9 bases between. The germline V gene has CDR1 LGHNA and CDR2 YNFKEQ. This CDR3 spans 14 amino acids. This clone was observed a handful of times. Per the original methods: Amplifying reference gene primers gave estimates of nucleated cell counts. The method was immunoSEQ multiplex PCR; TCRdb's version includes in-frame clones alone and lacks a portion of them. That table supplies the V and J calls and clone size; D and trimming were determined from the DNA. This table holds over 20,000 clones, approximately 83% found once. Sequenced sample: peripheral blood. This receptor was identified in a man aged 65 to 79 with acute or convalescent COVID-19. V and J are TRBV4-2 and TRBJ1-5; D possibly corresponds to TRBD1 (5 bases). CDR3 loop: CASSQGQTDQPQHF. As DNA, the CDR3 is TGTGCCAGCAGCCAAGGACAGACCGATCAGCCCCAGCATTTT.